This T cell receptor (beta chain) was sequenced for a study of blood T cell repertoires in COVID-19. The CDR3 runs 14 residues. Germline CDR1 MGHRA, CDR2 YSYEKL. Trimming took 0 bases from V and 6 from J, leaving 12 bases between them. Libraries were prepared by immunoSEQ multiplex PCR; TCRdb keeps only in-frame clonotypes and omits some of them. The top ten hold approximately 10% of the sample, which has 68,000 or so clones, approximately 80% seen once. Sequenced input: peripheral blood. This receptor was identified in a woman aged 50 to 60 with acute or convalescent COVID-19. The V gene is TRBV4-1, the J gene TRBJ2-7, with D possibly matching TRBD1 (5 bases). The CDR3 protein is CASSQEPGLREQYF. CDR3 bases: TGCGCCAGCAGCCAAGAACCAGGGCTGCGCGAGCAGTACTTC.